This record looks at one T cell receptor beta chain sequence and its context. Antigen specificity is unknown. The authors built TCR beta libraries using iRepertoire HTBI primers and Arm-PCR of CDR3 regions. In the authors' methods: Taken together, the samples had around 60 TRBV and approximately 15 TRBJ segments identified. In TCRdb, the multiplex PCR reads were re-called with MiXCR into one record per CDR3 protein. It is TCRdb's table, rather than the study itself, that gives the V and J calls and clone size. Of roughly 260,000 distinct CDR3 sequences in the sample, approximately 20% were seen once. The sample comes from a study of regulatory T cells in long-lasting Graves disease. Findings and caveats of the study: Relative to new patients (around 1,000), persistent patients exhibited greater sharing of public clonotypes (around 2,700).

Time point defined: newly diagnosed GD, antithyroid drugs for less than 3 months. The TCR library was made from RNA that had been extracted from PBMCs in TRIzol. The data were also submitted as part of a second study, on T cells in Graves' hyperthyroidism and ophthalmopathy. That work adds: Initially, a first-round RT-PCR of the TCR CDR3 employed the HTBI primer set.

The sample consisted of peripheral blood mononuclear cells (PBMCs), taken at new diagnosis, from a patient treated with antithyroid drugs. This sequence originates from a woman in her thirties with Graves disease.

CDR3: CSDPGPADCSGNTIYF. In DNA form, the CDR3 reads TGCAGCGACCCGGGGCCGGCGGACTGCTCTGGAAACACCATATATTTT. This chain uses TRBV29-1 with TRBJ1-3, with D tentatively TRBD1 (5 bases). CDR3 length equals 16 residues. Deletions cut 7 bases from V and 0 bases from J, with 19 bases between. From germline, CDR1 is SQVTM and CDR2 ANQGSEA.